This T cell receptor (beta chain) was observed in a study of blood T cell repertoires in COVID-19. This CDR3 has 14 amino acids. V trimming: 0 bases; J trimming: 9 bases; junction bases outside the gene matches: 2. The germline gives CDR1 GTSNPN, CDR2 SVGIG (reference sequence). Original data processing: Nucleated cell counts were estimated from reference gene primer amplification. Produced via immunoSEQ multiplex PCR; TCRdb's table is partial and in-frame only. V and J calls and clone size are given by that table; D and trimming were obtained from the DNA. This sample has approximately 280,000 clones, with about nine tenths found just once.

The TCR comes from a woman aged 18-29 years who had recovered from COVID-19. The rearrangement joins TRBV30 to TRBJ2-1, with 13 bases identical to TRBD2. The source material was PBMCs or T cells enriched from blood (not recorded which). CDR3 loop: CAWSVGLAGAEQFF. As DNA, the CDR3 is TGTGCCTGGAGTGTCGGACTAGCGGGGGCTGAGCAGTTCTTC.